This T cell receptor beta chain was identified in a study of blood T cell repertoires in COVID-19. About the research overall: Donors in the United States, Italy and Spain gave samples during acute or convalescent COVID-19. The cDNA or gDNA used as material had been derived from T cells, B-cell-depleted T cells, or PBMCs.

Looked up from germline, CDR1 is MDHEN and CDR2 is SYDVKM. The V and J ends lost 8 bases and 2 bases, in that order; junction bases with no gene match: 3. The CDR3 covers 12 residues. In the original workflow: For nucleated cells, counts were estimated from reference gene primer amplification. The assay was immunoSEQ multiplex PCR, and TCRdb's table has in-frame clones only and misses some. For V, J and clone size, that table is used; D and trimming come from the DNA. The sample shows about 180,000 clones, 65% to 90% of them seen only once. This rearrangement joins TRBV28 to TRBJ2-7, with 7 bases aligning to TRBD2. What was sequenced was peripheral blood. This receptor was taken from a human donor in a cohort sampled during active COVID-19. The CDR3 sequence is CASGRVAYEQYF. The CDR3 coding sequence is TGTGCCAGCGGGAGGGTAGCCTACGAGCAGTACTTC.